The rows below give T cell receptor beta chains drawn from one sample of a study of breast tumors, draining lymph nodes, adjacent tissues. TCRdb analysed the multiplex PCR reads with MiXCR anew, one entry per CDR3 protein. There are some 22,000 distinct CDR3 sequences in the sample; over 60% occur only once, and 20% to 30% lies in the top ten. Sequencing was performed on tumor-adjacent breast tissue. Every receptor here comes from a female donor with breast cancer. Some clones in this sample may be carry-over from other donors' samples. The CDR3 runs from the conserved cysteine through the conserved F or W.

j_call v_call cdr3_aa
TRBJ2-2 TRBV20-1 CSASSPGTSPTGELFF
TRBJ2-3 TRBV19 CASSMEGWADTQYF
TRBJ1-2 TRBV20-1 CSARVGQAGYGYTF
TRBJ2-3 TRBV7-3 CASSSIDGSTDTQYF
TRBJ2-2 TRBV5-1 CASVDRGSGELFF
TRBJ2-3 TRBV6-1 CASSESGISSPTQYF
TRBJ1-3 TRBV6-5 CASSPRDRAASGNTIYF
TRBJ2-3 TRBV20-1 CSVEKRGSDTQYF
TRBJ2-1 TRBV14 CASSPRGLAGGPYNEQFF
TRBJ2-7 TRBV12-3/TRBV12-4 CASSFGASGSYEQYF
TRBJ2-3 TRBV7-6 CASSSLAGSTDTQYF
TRBJ2-7 TRBV20-1 CSVGSFRQGAREQYF
TRBJ2-3 TRBV9 CASSVEAGQGHTDTQYF
TRBJ2-3 TRBV10-3 CAISDSTDTQYF
TRBJ2-1 TRBV5-6 CASSFGDYQNNEQFF